The next 32 T cell receptor beta chains were all read from a single sample in a study of Tregs in tolerant kidney transplant recipients. For these receptors, no antigen is known. Sequencing used immunoSEQ multiplex PCR; TCRdb keeps in-frame clones, though not all of them. The sample holds around 9,700 clones, approximately 89% seen once. Sequencing was performed on Tregs from blood cultured with allogeneic cells, taken before the transplant. The receptor source for this set is a human patient who received a combined kidney and bone marrow transplant.

The J gene is TRBJ1-3, the V gene TRBV19; no reliable D call. Trimming pared 4 bases from V and 0 bases from J, leaving 10 bases between. The CDR3 sequence is 15 residues long. The germline V gene encodes CDR1 LNHDA and CDR2 SQIVND (reference sequence). CDR3 amino acids: CASSTGLGSGNTIYF. The CDR3 DNA reads TGTGCCAGTAGTACCGGGCTCGGCTCTGGAAACACCATATATTTT.

The V call is TRBV7-9, the J call TRBJ1-5, with unresolved D. The CDR3 has 15 amino acids. The germline V gene has CDR1 SEHNR and CDR2 FQNEAQ (reference sequence). V lost 1 base, J lost 1 base, and 8 bases lay in between. Written as DNA, the CDR3 is TGTGCCAGCAGCTTAGGTACGGACAGCAATCAGCCCCAGCATTTT. Residues: CASSLGTDSNQPQHF.

This chain links TRBV5-1 with TRBJ2-7, with TRBD1 matching over 7 bases. The germline CDR1 and CDR2 sequences are SGHRS and YFSETQ. The CDR3 has 15 amino acids. V lost 0 bases and J lost 2; bases outside the gene matches: 5. The CDR3 loop is CASSLAPGQTYEQYF. The CDR3 DNA follows: TGCGCCAGCAGCTTGGCCCCGGGACAGACCTACGAGCAGTACTTC.

The chain employs TRBV19 and TRBJ2-7; a weak D match, TRBD2 (5 bases). The V gene's germline CDR1 is LNHDA and CDR2 SQIVND (reference sequence). The CDR3 is made up of 14 amino acids. V lost 4 bases to trimming and J lost 1 base, with 11 bases between them. The CDR3 DNA reads as TGTGCCAGTAGTACACCGGGATTATCCTACGAGCAGTACTTC. Amino acid sequence: CASSTPGLSYEQYF.

The chain couples TRBV18 to TRBJ1-3; no definite D call. Germline loops: CDR1 KGHSH, CDR2 LQKENI. Between the trimmed V and J ends, which lost 6 bases and 7 bases, there was a span of 19 bases. The length of the CDR3 is 15 residues. The CDR3 DNA is TGTGCCAGCTCCGTGATGACCGGGGTCGAGAACACCATATATTTT. This translates into CASSVMTGVENTIYF.

The V call is TRBV18, the J call TRBJ2-7; 12 positions agree with TRBD2. CDR1 and CDR2 (germline): KGHSH, LQKENI. V lost 4 bases, J lost 9 bases, and 16 bases stayed unmatched. The CDR3 extends over 17 amino acids. The CDR3 bases are TGTGCCAGCTCACGGGAGCTAGCGGGAGGGCCGAGAAACGGGCAGTACTTC. Translated: CASSRELAGGPRNGQYF.

This clone was counted a single time. The chain combines TRBV7-9 with TRBJ2-5, with 7 bases identical to TRBD1. Germline trimming cut 5 bases from V and 3 bases from J; bases unmatched to any gene: 15. The CDR3 runs 17 residues. Germline loops: CDR1 SEHNR, CDR2 FQNEAQ (reference sequence). The CDR3 DNA sequence: TGTGCCAGCAGCCGGCGACCCCGGGACAGAAACAAAGAGACCCAGTACTTC. It codes for CASSRRPRDRNKETQYF. The full variable domain, completed using reference TRBV7-9 and TRBJ2-5, is DTGVSQNPRHKITKRGQNVTFRCDPISEHNRLYWYRQTLGQGPEFLTYFQNEAQLEKSRLLSDRFSAERPKGSFSTLEIQRTEQGDSAMYLCASSRRPRDRNKETQYFGPGTRLLVL.

The V and J genes are TRBV7-2 and TRBJ2-3; 7 bases fit TRBD1. The CDR3 has 15 residues. Germline CDR1 SGHTA, CDR2 FQGNSA. With V trimmed by 2 bases and J by 6 bases, 8 bases remained unmatched. The DNA of the CDR3 is TGTGCCAGCAGCTTAACAGGGGCTGAAACGGATACGCAGTATTTT. Its protein product is CASSLTGAETDTQYF.

The chain is built from TRBV5-1 and TRBJ1-1; 8 positions match TRBD1. The junction had 6 bases not matched to a gene; V was cut back by 4 bases and J by 1 base. The CDR3 contains 15 residues. Germline CDR1 reads SGHRS; CDR2 reads YFSETQ. CDR3 loop: CASSIRTGSNTEAFF. The CDR3 DNA is TGCGCCAGCAGCATACGGACAGGGTCGAACACTGAAGCTTTCTTT.

The rearrangement uses TRBV29-1 and TRBJ2-7, with 7 positions matching TRBD1. The CDR3 has 13 residues. Germline values: CDR1 SQVTM, CDR2 ANQGSEA. V trimming: 6 bases; J trimming: 3 bases; junction bases outside the gene matches: 8. The CDR3 sequence: CSVADRVFYEQYF. CDR3 sequence (DNA): TGCAGCGTAGCTGACAGGGTTTTCTACGAGCAGTACTTC.

The genes are TRBV4-1 and TRBJ2-3, with TRBD2 matching 14 bases. Germline assignment: CDR1 MGHRA and CDR2 YSYEKL. V dropped 0 bases and J dropped 4; count of bases not matched to a gene: 15. The CDR3 has 21 amino acids. CDR3 nucleotides: TGCGCCAGCAGCCAAGAAAGCGAGGGTCTGACTAGCGGGAGGGCCGCAGATACGCAGTATTTT. It is translated as CASSQESEGLTSGRAADTQYF.

The V call is TRBV19, the J call TRBJ1-3; TRBD1 might be the D (5 bases). V lost 6 bases to trimming and J lost 0 bases, with 15 bases between them. This CDR3 region has 16 residues. From germline, CDR1 is LNHDA and CDR2 SQIVND (reference sequence). As DNA, the CDR3 is TGTGCCAGTAGGACCCGTTCCCAGGGCTCTGGAAACACCATATATTTT. Protein: CASRTRSQGSGNTIYF.

The J gene is TRBJ2-2, the V gene TRBV28, with a tentative D call TRBD2 (6 bases). In germline, CDR1 is MDHEN, CDR2 SYDVKM. This CDR3 contains 15 residues. Deletions cut 7 bases from V and 1 base from J, with 13 bases between. Here the CDR3 reads CASKGGAVNTGELFF. Written as DNA, the CDR3 is TGTGCCAGCAAGGGAGGAGCGGTGAACACCGGGGAGCTGTTTTTT.

V and J are TRBV5-8 and TRBJ2-7, with a weak D call TRBD2 (6 bases). V was shortened by 4 bases and J by 1 base, with 12 bases between the two germline ends. Germline V lookup: CDR1 SGHTS, CDR2 YDEGEE. There are 14 residues in the CDR3. The CDR3 bases are TGTGCCAGCAGCCTACCGGGGGTATCCTACGAGCAGTACTTC. Residues: CASSLPGVSYEQYF.

The chain combines TRBV11-2 with TRBJ2-7, with 10 bases lining up with TRBD1. This CDR3 contains 16 residues. Losses at the gene ends were 1 base for V and 2 bases for J; bases not matched to a gene: 5. Per the germline V gene, CDR1 is SGHAT and CDR2 is FQNNGV. The CDR3 protein is CASSLVRGTGAYEQYF. The DNA for the CDR3 is TGTGCCAGCAGCTTAGTACGTGGGACAGGGGCCTACGAGCAGTACTTC. The variable domain in full, completed from reference TRBV11-2 and TRBJ2-7, reads EAGVAQSPRYKIIEKRQSVAFWCNPISGHATLYWYQQILGQGPKLLIQFQNNGVVDDSQLPKDRFSAERLKGVDSTLKIQPAKLEDSAVYLCASSLVRGTGAYEQYFGPGTRLTVT.

The rearrangement joins TRBV10-3 to TRBJ2-3; no clear D. Germline-derived CDR1 and CDR2 are ENHRY and SYGVKD. This CDR3 is built from 12 residues. Trimming removed 8 bases from V and 5 bases from J, with 11 bases in between. The CDR3 nucleotides read TGTGCCATCGGTGTGACCTTAGATACGCAGTATTTT. Translated: CAIGVTLDTQYF.

This sequence joins TRBV18 and TRBJ1-2; D unresolved. The CDR3 totals 13 residues. Trimming shortened V by 1 base and J by 4 bases, and 7 bases separated the two germline ends. The V gene's germline CDR1 is KGHSH and CDR2 LQKENI. The CDR3 DNA sequence: TGTGCCAGCTCACCACAGAGCGGCTATGGCTACACCTTC. Amino acid sequence: CASSPQSGYGYTF.

The chain employs TRBV7-9 and TRBJ1-3; unclear D gene. The CDR3 sequence is 15 residues long. Germline-derived CDR1 and CDR2 are SEHNR and FQNEAQ (reference sequence). The germline V and J ends were trimmed by 1 base and 2 bases, with 9 bases remaining between them. The CDR3 is CASSLGRITGNTIYF. In nucleotides, the CDR3 is TGTGCCAGCAGCTTAGGTCGGATCACTGGAAACACCATATATTTT. The full variable domain, its missing parts supplied by reference TRBV7-9 and TRBJ1-3, is DTGVSQNPRHKITKRGQNVTFRCDPISEHNRLYWYRQTLGQGPEFLTYFQNEAQLEKSRLLSDRFSAERPKGSFSTLEIQRTEQGDSAMYLCASSLGRITGNTIYFGEGSWLTVV.

CDR3 amino acids: CASSKARPGQVFNYGYTF. In DNA form, the CDR3 reads TGTGCCAGCAGCAAAGCACGACCGGGACAGGTTTTTAACTATGGCTACACCTTC. The genes are TRBV21-1 and TRBJ1-2; TRBD1, the D gene given by the table, was not confirmed from the DNA. TRBV21-1 is a documented pseudogene. This CDR3 has 18 amino acids.

The chain links TRBV2 to TRBJ1-5; D is perhaps TRBD1 (6 bases). CDR1 and CDR2 (germline): SNHLY, FYNNEI. V lost 6 bases and J 3 bases, leaving 12 bases between the germline ends. The CDR3 spans 14 residues. CDR3 nucleotides: TGTGCCAGCAGCTTACAGGGTTACAATCAGCCCCAGCATTTT. Translating it yields CASSLQGYNQPQHF. Together with reference TRBV2 and TRBJ1-5, the CDR3 gives the full variable domain: EPEVTQTPSHQVTQMGQEVILRCVPISNHLYFYWYRQILGQKVEFLVSFYNNEISEKSEIFDDQFSVERPDGSNFTLKIRSTKLEDSAMYFCASSLQGYNQPQHFGDGTRLSIL.

This chain uses TRBV28 with TRBJ1-1; D possibly corresponds to TRBD1 (5 bases). Trimming pared 3 bases from V and 1 base from J, leaving 9 bases between. CDR1 is MDHEN and CDR2 is SYDVKM in the germline V gene. CDR3 length: 14 amino acids. The CDR3 DNA sequence: TGTGCCAGCAGTTTTGCAGGGTGGAACACTGAAGCTTTCTTT. It is translated as CASSFAGWNTEAFF.

V is TRBV15 and J is TRBJ1-6; unclear D gene. Germline V lookup: CDR1 LNHNV, CDR2 YYDKDF (reference sequence). The CDR3 sequence is 16 residues long. Trimming removed 9 bases from V and 4 bases from J, with 19 bases in between. The CDR3 nucleotides are TGTGCCACGGAACGGAAGGGCCCCATTTATAATTCACCCCTCCACTTT. This sequence encodes CATERKGPIYNSPLHF.

This rearrangement joins TRBV10-3 to TRBJ1-5; possible D gene TRBD1, 5 bases. The CDR3 loop spans 17 amino acids. Germline-derived CDR1 and CDR2 are ENHRY and SYGVKD. V was cut by 0 bases and J by 0 bases, with 12 bases left in between. The CDR3 is CAISESRGSYSNQPQHF. CDR3 nucleotides: TGTGCCATCAGTGAGTCGAGGGGATCCTATAGCAATCAGCCCCAGCATTTT.

The chain combines TRBV11-3 with TRBJ2-1; the match to TRBD1 covers 9 bases. The junction had 11 bases not matched to a gene; V was cut back by 9 bases and J by 8 bases. Germline values: CDR1 SGHNT, CDR2 YENEEA. The CDR3 runs to 14 residues. CDR3 DNA sequence: TGTGCCAGTTCTCCGGGACAGGGTAACCATGAGCAGTTCTTC. Translation gives CASSPGQGNHEQFF.

This chain links TRBV20-1 with TRBJ1-2; 8 positions match TRBD1. V was clipped by 5 bases and J by 4 bases; unmatched bases: 0. Germline loops: CDR1 DFQATT, CDR2 SNEGSKA (reference sequence). CDR3 size: 11 residues. The CDR3 loop is CSAGTGYGYTF. CDR3 DNA sequence: TGCAGTGCTGGGACAGGCTATGGCTACACCTTC.

This rearrangement joins TRBV5-4 to TRBJ2-5; 10 bases match TRBD2. The CDR3 covers 18 residues. Per the germline V gene, CDR1 is SGHNT and CDR2 is YYREEE (reference sequence). V shed 0 bases and J 5 bases; nucleotides not matched to a gene: 13. For the CDR3, the DNA is TGTGCCAGCAGCTTGGATGGTGCGGGAGCGGGGGGGTTGGAGACCCAGTACTTC. Translating gives CASSLDGAGAGGLETQYF. The full variable domain, with the rest looked up from reference TRBV5-4 and TRBJ2-5, is ETGVTQSPTHLIKTRGQQVTLRCSSQSGHNTVSWYQQALGQGPQFIFQYYREEENGRGNFPPRFSGLQFPNYSSELNVNALELDDSALYLCASSLDGAGAGGLETQYFGPGTRLLVL.

In the case of this clone: One end of the junction varies from germline; a read error may be responsible. This rearrangement joins TRBV6-5 to TRBJ2-7; the D is unclear. The germline V gene encodes CDR1 MNHEY and CDR2 SVGAGI. The CDR3 extends over 16 amino acids. CDR3 nucleotide sequence: TGTGCCGGCAGTTACCACAGCAGGCGAAGCTCCTACGAGCAGTACTTC. It codes for CAGSYHSRRSSYEQYF.

The rearrangement uses TRBV20-1 and TRBJ2-7, with D hard to call. The V gene lost 5 bases and the J gene lost 0 bases, with 5 bases spanning the gap. CDR1 is DFQATT, CDR2 SNEGSKA, per germline (reference sequence). This CDR3 region has 11 residues. CDR3 region: CSASYSYEQYF. CDR3 nucleotides: TGCAGTGCTTCCTACTCCTACGAGCAGTACTTC.

The chain is built from TRBV11-1 and TRBJ1-2; no clear D. Germline CDR1 SGHAT, CDR2 FQDESV (reference sequence). V was pared by 3 bases and J by 5 bases, with 7 bases between. The CDR3 sequence is 12 residues long. This CDR3 reads CASSFRGYGYTF. CDR3 nucleotides: TGTGCCAGCAGCTTTCGGGGTTATGGCTACACCTTC.

V is TRBV27 and J is TRBJ2-3; D is unclear. The CDR3 is 15 residues long. Trimming removed 6 bases from V and 5 bases from J, with 18 bases in between. Looked up from germline, CDR1 is MNHEY and CDR2 is SMNVEV (reference sequence). CDR3 DNA sequence: TGTGCCAGCAGCCTCACTCGCCCCGAACGAGATACGCAGTATTTT. As protein: CASSLTRPERDTQYF.

The CDR3, as DNA: TGTGCCAGCAGCGTAGGTATATCCGACCACTATGGCTACACCTTC. It codes for CASSVGISDHYGYTF. This rearrangement joins TRBV9 to TRBJ1-2; D remains ambiguous. The CDR3 is 15 amino acids. Trimming pared 0 bases from V and 3 bases from J, leaving 12 bases between. The germline V gene has CDR1 SGDLS and CDR2 YYNGEE.

V gene TRBV28 combines with J gene TRBJ2-2; D is possibly TRBD2 (6 bases). V lost 3 bases, J lost 1 base, and 12 bases lay in between. Germline CDR1 and CDR2: MDHEN and SYDVKM. This CDR3 spans 16 amino acids. CDR3 bases: TGTGCCAGCAGTTTCTCCGGGCGGGGGAACACCGGGGAGCTGTTTTTT. Protein: CASSFSGRGNTGELFF.